The 4 T cell receptor beta chains presented below share a single source sample, sequenced in a study of human T cells and chemical hapten exposure. Time point specified: pre-sensitization, week 0. The treatment: therapeutic diphenylcyclopropenone sensitization with weekly scalp DPC. Each CDR3 protein is one row after TCRdb ran MiXCR on the RACE reads. The table shows tens of thousands of distinct CDR3 sequences, with around 10% occurring only once. Sequences were derived from whole blood, sampled in connection with sensitization to the hapten diphenylcyclopropenone (DPC). The receptor set was obtained from a middle-aged woman with alopecia areata. Some clones in this sample may be carry-over from other donors' samples.

In this sample, this clonotype turned up many times. The V gene is TRBV29-1, the J gene TRBJ2-3; the D is unclear. The CDR3 contains 16 residues. The V end was cut by 6 bases, the J end by 2 bases, with 21 bases between. Germline loops: CDR1 SQVTM, CDR2 ANQGSEA. The chain's CDR3 is CSVQDIGSPFTDTQYF. In DNA form, the CDR3 reads TGCAGCGTCCAAGACATCGGCAGTCCTTTCACAGATACGCAGTATTTT.

Many counts were recorded for this clonotype. This sequence joins TRBV6-4 and TRBJ2-5; weak D call: TRBD1 (5 bases). V shed 7 bases and J shed 1 base, with 25 bases lying between them. This CDR3 region has 18 residues. Germline V CDR1 and CDR2: MRHNA, SNTAGT. The CDR3 protein is CASTDRLYTIKTQETQYF. CDR3 bases: TGTGCCAGCACCGACAGATTGTATACTATCAAAACCCAAGAGACCCAGTACTTC.

The sample holds many counts of this clonotype. V usage is TRBV27 and J usage is TRBJ2-1; 10 nucleotides match TRBD1. CDR1 and CDR2 (germline): MNHEY, SMNVEV (reference sequence). V dropped 4 bases and J dropped 8; count of bases not matched to a gene: 2. The CDR3 totals 13 residues. CDR3 nucleotides: TGTGCCAGCAGTTGGGACAGGGGATATGAGCAGTTCTTC. It encodes CASSWDRGYEQFF.

The gene calls are TRBV7-9 and TRBJ2-1; 10 nucleotides agree with TRBD2. Germline V gene data show CDR1 as SEHNR and CDR2 as FQNEAQ (reference sequence). The CDR3 spans 15 residues. With V trimmed by 5 bases and J by 6 bases, 7 bases remained unmatched. The CDR3 protein is CASSLGSGGANEQFF. The CDR3 region has the DNA TGTGCCAGCAGCCTAGGAAGCGGGGGGGCCAATGAGCAGTTCTTC.